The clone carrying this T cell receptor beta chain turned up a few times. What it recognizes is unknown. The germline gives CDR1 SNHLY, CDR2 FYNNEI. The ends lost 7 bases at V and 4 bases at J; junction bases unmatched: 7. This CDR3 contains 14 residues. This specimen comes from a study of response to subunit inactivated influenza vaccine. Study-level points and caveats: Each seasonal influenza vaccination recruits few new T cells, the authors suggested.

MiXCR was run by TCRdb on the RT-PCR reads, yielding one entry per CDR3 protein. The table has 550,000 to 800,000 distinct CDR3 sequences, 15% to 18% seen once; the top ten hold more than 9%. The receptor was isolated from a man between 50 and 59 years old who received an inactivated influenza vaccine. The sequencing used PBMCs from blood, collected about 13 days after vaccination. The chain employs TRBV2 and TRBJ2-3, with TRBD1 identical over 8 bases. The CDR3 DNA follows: TGTGCCAGCATGCCAGGGGGCGCCTCAGATACGCAGTATTTT. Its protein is CASMPGGASDTQYF.